This entry lists 9 T cell receptor beta chains sequenced from one sample in a study of cytomegalovirus exposure and HLA in healthy donors. The PCR had 60 Vbeta and 13 Jbeta primers. Data came from immunoSEQ multiplex PCR; TCRdb stores just in-frame clones and leaves some out. The repertoire includes 200,000 to 250,000 clones, roughly 84% of them detected once, and 1.7% sits in the top ten. Material: PBMCs. The receptors shown here come from a man in his fifties or sixties in good health and CMV-seronegative.

This clone was seen just once. This chain joins TRBV19 and TRBJ2-7; D gene uncertain. This CDR3 spans 13 amino acids. V dropped 4 bases and J dropped 4 bases, with 11 bases sitting between them. Per the germline V gene, CDR1 is LNHDA and CDR2 is SQIVND (reference sequence). The chain's CDR3 is CASSTRQAYEQYF. The CDR3 DNA reads as TGTGCCAGTAGTACCCGACAAGCATACGAGCAGTACTTC. The complete variable domain, with remaining parts taken from reference TRBV19 and TRBJ2-7, reads DGGITQSPKYLFRKEGQNVTLSCEQNLNHDAMYWYRQDPGQGLRLIYYSQIVNDFQKGDIAEGYSVSREKKESFPLTVTSAQKNPTAFYLCASSTRQAYEQYFGPGTRLTVT.

The chain has TRBV2 and TRBJ1-4; D is unclear. Germline CDR1 and CDR2: SNHLY and FYNNEI. The CDR3 contains 12 residues. Trimming removed 6 bases at V and 7 bases at J, with 9 bases between. CDR3 amino acids: CASRNQVEKLFF. CDR3 nucleotide sequence: TGTGCCAGCAGGAACCAGGTTGAAAAACTGTTTTTT.

This clone has a handful of counts. The genes are TRBV5-5 and TRBJ2-7, with D possibly matching TRBD1 (6 bases). Germline-derived CDR1 and CDR2 are SGHKS and YYEKEE (reference sequence). V shed 4 bases and J shed 0 bases, with 11 bases lying between them. This CDR3 comprises 14 residues. The CDR3 DNA reads as TGTGCCAGCAGCCTCAGGACAGTCTCCTACGAGCAGTACTTC. It codes for CASSLRTVSYEQYF.

The rearrangement uses TRBV28 and TRBJ2-2; TRBD2 aligns across 9 bases. CDR3 length: 14 amino acids. The junction had 6 bases not matched to a gene; V was cut back by 6 bases and J by 7 bases. Germline V CDR1 and CDR2: MDHEN, SYDVKM. This chain's CDR3 is CASRPGLAGGELFF. CDR3 in DNA: TGTGCCAGCAGACCGGGACTAGCCGGCGGGGAGCTGTTTTTT.

V gene TRBV18 combines with J gene TRBJ2-3; the match to TRBD1 covers 7 bases. This CDR3 comprises 21 residues. V dropped 3 bases and J dropped 1; count of bases not matched to a gene: 22. The V gene's germline CDR1 is KGHSH and CDR2 LQKENI. The CDR3, as DNA: TGTGCCAGCTCACCCCTCCCGAGTTTAGGGGGCCGTGAGGGGGGCACAGATACGCAGTATTTT. It yields the protein CASSPLPSLGGREGGTDTQYF.

The rearrangement links TRBV28 to TRBJ2-2; 8 positions match TRBD1. The CDR3 length is 16 residues. Germline assignment: CDR1 MDHEN and CDR2 SYDVKM. With V trimmed by 4 bases and J by 2 bases, 6 bases remained unmatched. This CDR3 reads CASSYSGTGNTGELFF. The CDR3 nucleotides are TGTGCCAGCAGTTATTCTGGGACAGGCAACACCGGGGAGCTGTTTTTT.

This chain links TRBV29-1 with TRBJ1-2, with TRBD1 as a possible D gene (6 bases). This CDR3 has 15 amino acids. Germline CDR1 is SQVTM and CDR2 is ANQGSEA. V was clipped by 5 bases and J by 2 bases, with 18 bases between them. CDR3 in amino acids: CSVWGQGPPNYGYTF. The CDR3 bases are TGCAGCGTTTGGGGGCAGGGGCCTCCCAACTATGGCTACACCTTC. Variable domain in full (rest from reference TRBV29-1 and TRBJ1-2): SAVISQKPSRDICQRGTSLTIQCQVDSQVTMMFWYRQQPGQSLTLIATANQGSEATYESGFVIDKFPISRPNLTFSTLTVSNMSPEDSSIYLCSVWGQGPPNYGYTFGSGTRLTVV.

The rearrangement links TRBV18 to TRBJ2-1, with D possibly TRBD1 on 7 matching bases. This CDR3 region has 17 residues. Germline V lookup: CDR1 KGHSH, CDR2 LQKENI. V shed 2 bases and J shed 3 bases, with 17 bases lying between them. The CDR3 protein is CASSPSEGARSYNEQFF. CDR3 sequence (DNA): TGTGCCAGCTCACCATCGGAGGGGGCGAGGAGCTACAATGAGCAGTTCTTC.

The rearrangement links TRBV5-4 to TRBJ1-2, with D possibly being TRBD1 (5 bases). Germline CDR1 SGHNT, CDR2 YYREEE (reference sequence). The CDR3 loop spans 13 amino acids. The V gene lost 0 bases and the J gene lost 4 bases, with 7 bases spanning the gap. The CDR3 reads CASSLEGLYGYTF. CDR3 DNA sequence: TGTGCCAGCAGCTTGGAGGGACTCTATGGCTACACCTTC. The variable domain in full, with the rest retrieved from reference TRBV5-4 and TRBJ1-2, is ETGVTQSPTHLIKTRGQQVTLRCSSQSGHNTVSWYQQALGQGPQFIFQYYREEENGRGNFPPRFSGLQFPNYSSELNVNALELDDSALYLCASSLEGLYGYTFGSGTRLTVV.